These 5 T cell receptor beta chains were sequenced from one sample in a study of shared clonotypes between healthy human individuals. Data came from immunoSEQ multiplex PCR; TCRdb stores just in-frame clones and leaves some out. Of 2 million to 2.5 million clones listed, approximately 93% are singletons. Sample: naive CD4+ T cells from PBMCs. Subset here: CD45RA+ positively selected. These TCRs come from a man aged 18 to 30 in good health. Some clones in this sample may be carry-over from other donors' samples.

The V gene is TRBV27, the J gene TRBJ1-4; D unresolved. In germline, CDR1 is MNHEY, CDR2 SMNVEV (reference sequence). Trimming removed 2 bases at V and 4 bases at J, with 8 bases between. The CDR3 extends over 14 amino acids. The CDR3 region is CASSLVGLNEKLFF. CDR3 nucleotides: TGTGCCAGCAGTTTAGTTGGCCTTAATGAAAAACTGTTTTTT.

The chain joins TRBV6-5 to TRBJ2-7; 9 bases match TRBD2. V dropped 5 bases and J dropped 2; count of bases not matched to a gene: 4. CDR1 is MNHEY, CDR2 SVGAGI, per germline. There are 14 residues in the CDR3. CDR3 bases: TGTGCCAGCAGTACCCAGCGGGGGGCCTACGAGCAGTACTTC. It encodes CASSTQRGAYEQYF.

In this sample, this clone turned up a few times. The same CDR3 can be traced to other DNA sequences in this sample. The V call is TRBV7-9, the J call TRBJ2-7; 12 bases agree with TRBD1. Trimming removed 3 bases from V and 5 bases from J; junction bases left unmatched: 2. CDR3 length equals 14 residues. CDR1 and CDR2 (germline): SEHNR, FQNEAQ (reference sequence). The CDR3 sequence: CASSLGQGANEQYF. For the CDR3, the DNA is TGTGCCAGCAGCTTGGGACAGGGGGCTAACGAGCAGTACTTC.

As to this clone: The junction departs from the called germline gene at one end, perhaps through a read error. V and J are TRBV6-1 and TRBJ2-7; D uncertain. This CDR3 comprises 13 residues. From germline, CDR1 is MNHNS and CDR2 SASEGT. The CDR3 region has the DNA TGTGCCATCAGTGCGCCGGGCCCCTACGAGCAGTACTTC. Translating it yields CAISAPGPYEQYF.

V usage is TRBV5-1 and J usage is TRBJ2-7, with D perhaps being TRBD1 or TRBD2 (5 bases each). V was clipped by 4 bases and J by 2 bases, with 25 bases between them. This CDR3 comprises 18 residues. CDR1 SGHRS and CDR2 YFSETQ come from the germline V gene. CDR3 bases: TGCGCCAGCAGCCTGGGACGAACTAGGGCCGTCCCCACCTACGAGCAGTACTTC. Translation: CASSLGRTRAVPTYEQYF.